This T cell receptor (beta chain) was identified in a study of a mutant IDH1 vaccine in newly diagnosed glioma (dated by TCRdb to the early 2020s). Background on the whole study: Vaccination was initiated 4-6 weeks after radiotherapy alone, or concurrently with temozolomide cycles in the chemotherapy-containing groups. The 32 treated patients were roughly 62% male and about 40% female, with a mean age of 40.4 years. Before enrollment, patients had received standard therapy of radiotherapy alone, temozolomide alone, or radiochemotherapy with temozolomide; most received the combination. The week-35 safety follow-up took place at visit V12, and the week-47 end of study took place at visit V13. Peripheral blood was drawn at six visits: V03 (baseline), V05, V07, V10, V12 and V13. Longitudinal TCRB deep sequencing was performed for approximately 24 treated patients wherever samples were available for exploratory analyses.

Of note for this clone: The target of this receptor is not known. The record has no base qualities; no much larger clone is one base away.

The germline V gene yields SGHTS for CDR1 and YDEGEE for CDR2. Spanning cysteine to phenylalanine, the CDR3 consists of 16 amino acids. Left in the record is the CDR3 DNA by itself, 48 bases read in frame from the first base. V and J lose 0 bases and 0 bases, and a span of 10 bases separates them. Read against the paper, the sample's time point label means: week 35, safety follow-up. Each vaccine dose was 300 ug of a 20-mer mutant IDH1 peptide in Montanide, given subcutaneously with topical imiquimod. Patients were given eight vaccinations, in weeks 1, 3, 5, 7, 11, 15, 19 and 23, which matched visits V03 through V10. All donors had newly diagnosed IDH1-mutant astrocytomas of WHO grade 3 or 4 that showed loss of nuclear ATRX. The samples were drawn from NOA16, a multicentre, single-arm, open-label phase I trial in Germany that tested a mutant IDH1 peptide vaccine in humans for the first time. Genomic DNA for TCRB sequencing was extracted from EDTA blood using the DNeasy Blood and Tissue Kit.

What the research found in general, with its limitations: Pseudoprogression appeared unrelated to alterations in the top peripheral T cell clonotypes detected by TCRB sequencing. Across multiple MHC alleles, vaccine-induced immune responses were seen in about 93% of patients. Selection of PBMC samples for TCRB deep sequencing was based on availability. The authors noted that analyses of patient blood samples could not be reproduced because of sample limitations.

The receptor library was made with the immunoSEQ multiplex PCR assay. Following the manufacturer's protocol, the hsTCRB Kit was used to amplify rearranged TCR beta chain sequences. An Illumina MiSeq was used to sequence the TCRB libraries. The authors' analysis ran thus. The kit vendor's proprietary platform handled demultiplexing, trimming and gene mapping. Entries here come from immuneACCESS through TCRdb and include only in-frame sequences with V and J called. Some clones fail to appear in such tables; in the studies checked, an unresolved V gene covers under half of the shortfall, and the cause of the remainder is unknown. D and trimming were read from the DNA, whereas the V and J calls and clone size are those reported in that table. This sample comprises approximately 31,000 clones, roughly 80% of them detected only once. Around 7% of the sample goes to the ten largest clones.

This clonotype was obtained from a woman under 30 with glioma. Sequenced material: PBMCs, taken from a glioma patient whose treatment included an IDH1 peptide vaccine. This sequence uses TRBV5-8 and TRBJ1-5, with the D gene uncertain. The sequence in DNA is TGTGCCAGCAGCTTGGATCCGGGCTATAGCAATCAGCCCCAGCATTTT. Its amino acids are CASSLDPGYSNQPQHF.